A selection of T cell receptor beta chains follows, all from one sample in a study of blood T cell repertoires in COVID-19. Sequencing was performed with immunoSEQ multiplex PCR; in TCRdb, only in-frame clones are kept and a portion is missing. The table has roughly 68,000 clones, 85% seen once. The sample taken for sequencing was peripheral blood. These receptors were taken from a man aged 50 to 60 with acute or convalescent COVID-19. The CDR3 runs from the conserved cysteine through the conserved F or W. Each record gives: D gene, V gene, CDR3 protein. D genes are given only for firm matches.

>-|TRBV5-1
CASSLGWQYQETQYF
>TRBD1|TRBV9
CASSGGRTGQETQYF
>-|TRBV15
CATTKEQNNSPLHF
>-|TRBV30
CAWVRQGSSGGYTF
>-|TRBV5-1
CASSRQPEQETQYF
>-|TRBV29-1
CSVERLSEETQYF
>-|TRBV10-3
CAISESGSPGGYTF
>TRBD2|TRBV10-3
CAISRQGSHEAGGQGEQYF
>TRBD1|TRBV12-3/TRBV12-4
CASSGTGPQPQHF
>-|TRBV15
CATSRERTGANVLTF
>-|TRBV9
CASSAYRVGETQYF
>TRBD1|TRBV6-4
CASSEQGAGDTQYF
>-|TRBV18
CASSPGAPSDYGYTF
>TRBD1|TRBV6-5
CASSLDRGGVNTIYF
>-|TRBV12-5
CASGPEGRGSGSYGYTF
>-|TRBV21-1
CASSKVVGGAETQYF
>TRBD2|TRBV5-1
CASRAGAFTDTQYF
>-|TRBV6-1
CASSDRRVRAGELFF